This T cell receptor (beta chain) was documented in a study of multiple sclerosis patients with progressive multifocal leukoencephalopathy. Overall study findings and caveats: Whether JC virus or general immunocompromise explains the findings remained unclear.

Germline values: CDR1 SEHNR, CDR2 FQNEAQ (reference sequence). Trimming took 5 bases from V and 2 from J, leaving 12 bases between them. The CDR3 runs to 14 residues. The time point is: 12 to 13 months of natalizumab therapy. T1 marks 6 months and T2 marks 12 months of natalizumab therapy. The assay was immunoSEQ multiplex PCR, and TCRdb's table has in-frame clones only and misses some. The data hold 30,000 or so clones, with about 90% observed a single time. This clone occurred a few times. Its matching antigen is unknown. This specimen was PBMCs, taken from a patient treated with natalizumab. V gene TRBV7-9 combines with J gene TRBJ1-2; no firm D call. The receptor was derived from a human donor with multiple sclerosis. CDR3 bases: TGTGCCAGCAGCCTTGCACAGATCAACTATGGCTACACCTTC. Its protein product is CASSLAQINYGYTF.